Below, 18 T cell receptor beta chains from the same sample are listed, as sequenced in a study of blood T cell repertoires in COVID-19. Data came from immunoSEQ multiplex PCR; TCRdb stores just in-frame clones and leaves some out. This sample has approximately 150,000 clones, with 80% found just once. What was sequenced was peripheral blood. Receptors originate from a man between 65 and 80 years old who had recovered from COVID-19.

V is TRBV20-1 and J is TRBJ2-2, with D maybe TRBD2 (5 bases). Trimming removed 3 bases from V and 0 bases from J, with 8 bases in between. Germline V CDR1 and CDR2: DFQATT, SNEGSKA (reference sequence). The CDR3 contains 14 residues. As DNA, the CDR3 is TGCAGTGCTAGTCGGCGGGCGAACACCGGGGAGCTGTTTTTT. Translated, it gives CSASRRANTGELFF.

The chain has TRBV18 and TRBJ2-7, with 8 bases fitting TRBD1. Trimming cost V 4 bases and J 4 bases; bases outside gene matches: 9. This CDR3 contains 15 residues. The germline V gene has CDR1 KGHSH and CDR2 LQKENI. CDR3 region: CASSRAGTGVYEQYF. CDR3 nucleotide sequence: TGTGCCAGCTCACGCGCCGGGACAGGTGTTTACGAGCAGTACTTC.

This chain links TRBV28 with TRBJ2-1, with TRBD2 identical over 13 bases. V shed 5 bases and J 9 bases; nucleotides not matched to a gene: 4. There are 14 residues in the CDR3. Germline V lookup: CDR1 MDHEN, CDR2 SYDVKM. The CDR3 region has the DNA TGTGCCAGCAGTGGACTAGCGGGAGCGTTTGAGCAGTTCTTC. Its protein is CASSGLAGAFEQFF.

The chain recombines TRBV6-5 with TRBJ2-2, with D possibly TRBD1 on 5 matching bases. Germline lookup yields CDR1 MNHEY and CDR2 SVGAGI. V gave up 6 bases and J gave up 3 bases, with 11 bases separating them. CDR3 length equals 14 residues. This chain's CDR3 is CASRRQMDTGELFF. The CDR3 DNA reads TGTGCCAGCAGGAGACAGATGGACACCGGGGAGCTGTTTTTT.

This clone has only one observation. The rearrangement links TRBV6-6 to TRBJ1-1; the match to TRBD1 covers 8 bases. The CDR3 runs to 14 residues. Per germline, CDR1 MNHNY and CDR2 SVGAGI (reference sequence). V was clipped by 6 bases and J by 5 bases; unmatched bases: 8. In DNA, the CDR3 is TGTGCCAGCAGCGATCAGGGGGCTGGGACTGAAGCTTTCTTT. This codes for CASSDQGAGTEAFF.

The chain's CDR3 is CASSVASRDNEQFF. The CDR3 nucleotides read TGTGCCAGCAGCGTAGCAAGCCGGGACAATGAGCAGTTCTTC. The V gene is TRBV9, the J gene TRBJ2-1; D uncertain. The CDR3 totals 14 residues. Trimming shortened V by 0 bases and J by 5 bases, and 9 bases separated the two germline ends. From germline, CDR1 is SGDLS and CDR2 YYNGEE.

The chain is built from TRBV10-2 and TRBJ1-5; TRBD1 agrees at 7 bases. V shed 6 bases and J 1 base; nucleotides not matched to a gene: 3. CDR3 length: 14 amino acids. Germline CDR1 WSHSY, CDR2 SAAADI. The CDR3 nucleotides read TGCGCCAGCAGAACGACAGGGAGCAATCAGCCCCAGCATTTT. Encoded protein: CASRTTGSNQPQHF.

The chain carries TRBV15 and TRBJ1-2; D possibly corresponds to TRBD1 (6 bases). The CDR3 spans 16 residues. The V and J ends lost 1 base and 0 bases respectively, with 12 bases between them. Germline V gene lookup returns CDR1 LNHNV and CDR2 YYDKDF (reference sequence). CDR3 protein: CATSRGGTGTNYGYTF. CDR3 in DNA: TGTGCCACCAGCAGAGGGGGAACAGGGACTAACTATGGCTACACCTTC.

The V and J genes are TRBV30 and TRBJ2-7, with D unclear. The germline V gene encodes CDR1 GTSNPN and CDR2 SVGIG (reference sequence). The CDR3 loop spans 12 amino acids. The germline V and J ends were trimmed by 1 base and 0 bases, with 4 bases remaining between them. The CDR3 here is CAWSGDSYEQYF. CDR3 bases: TGTGCCTGGAGTGGCGACTCCTACGAGCAGTACTTC.

This sequence joins TRBV5-5 and TRBJ1-3; D not certain. The CDR3 totals 15 residues. V gave up 1 base and J gave up 4 bases, with 12 bases separating them. Germline V lookup: CDR1 SGHKS, CDR2 YYEKEE (reference sequence). The CDR3 DNA sequence: TGTGCCAGCAGCTTGCCCCCCGGGGTAGGAAACACCATATATTTT. Its protein is CASSLPPGVGNTIYF.

This clone appeared a single time. CDR3 loop: CAWGQGGYGYTF. The CDR3 DNA is TGTGCCTGGGGACAGGGAGGATATGGCTACACCTTC. The chain combines TRBV30 with TRBJ1-2; 8 bases line up with TRBD1. V was pared by 5 bases and J by 5 bases, with 4 bases of the junction left unmatched. Germline CDR1 is GTSNPN and CDR2 is SVGIG (reference sequence). CDR3 size: 12 residues.

This clone was counted many times. Here the CDR3 DNA reads TGTGCCAGTAGTAAATCCACAGGGGGCAATTCACCCCTCCACTTT. It specifies CASSKSTGGNSPLHF. The chain is built from TRBV19 and TRBJ1-6; TRBD1 aligns across 9 bases. V trimming: 4 bases; J trimming: 7 bases; junction bases outside the gene matches: 5. The germline gives CDR1 LNHDA, CDR2 SQIVND (reference sequence). The CDR3 totals 15 residues.

The DNA for the CDR3 is TGTGCCTGGAGCGCACTACGGACTTCTAATGAAAAACTGTTTTTT. This sequence encodes CAWSALRTSNEKLFF. This sequence joins TRBV30 and TRBJ1-4, with unresolved D. Per germline, CDR1 GTSNPN and CDR2 SVGIG (reference sequence). Trimming cost V 3 bases and J 3 bases, with 14 bases left between them. CDR3 length equals 15 residues.

Here the CDR3 DNA reads TGCAGTGCTCGTAAGGAGAATGGCTACACCTTC. Translated: CSARKENGYTF. The genes are TRBV20-1 and TRBJ1-2; no clear D gene. Trimming stripped 5 bases from V and 6 bases from J, with 10 bases between. Germline V gives CDR1 DFQATT, CDR2 SNEGSKA (reference sequence). This CDR3 has 11 residues.

The J gene is TRBJ2-2, the V gene TRBV4-1, with 7 bases that match TRBD2. The junction had 14 bases not matched to a gene; V was cut back by 0 bases and J by 4 bases. Germline lookup yields CDR1 MGHRA and CDR2 YSYEKL. The CDR3 spans 19 residues. CDR3 loop: CASSQEGTTTRVATGELFF. The CDR3 nucleotides are TGCGCCAGCAGCCAAGAAGGGACTACCACCAGGGTGGCCACCGGGGAGCTGTTTTTT.

In this sample, this clone turned up a few times. The chain is built from TRBV12-3 or TRBV12-4 and TRBJ1-2; D uncertain. V was trimmed by 1 base and J by 4 bases, leaving 7 bases between them. CDR3 length: 13 amino acids. The CDR3 coding sequence is TGTGCCAGCAGTTTAGTTAAACTCTATGGCTACACCTTC. Translation gives CASSLVKLYGYTF.

This clone came up once. This sequence joins TRBV19 and TRBJ1-1; 8 bases map to TRBD1. J gave up 3 bases and V 7 bases, and 7 bases lay outside the gene matches. The CDR3 loop spans 14 amino acids. From germline, CDR1 is LNHDA and CDR2 SQIVND (reference sequence). CDR3 residues: CASINTGGYTEAFF. The CDR3 coding sequence is TGTGCCAGTATCAACACAGGGGGTTACACTGAAGCTTTCTTT. The variable domain in full, with the rest retrieved from reference TRBV19 and TRBJ1-1, is DGGITQSPKYLFRKEGQNVTLSCEQNLNHDAMYWYRQDPGQGLRLIYYSQIVNDFQKGDIAEGYSVSREKKESFPLTVTSAQKNPTAFYLCASINTGGYTEAFFGQGTRLTVV.

The chain joins TRBV4-3 to TRBJ2-7, with 8 bases fitting TRBD1. Germline trimming cut 1 base from V and 5 bases from J; bases unmatched to any gene: 16. CDR3 length equals 18 residues. Germline CDR1 is LGHNA and CDR2 is YSLEER. DNA for the CDR3: TGCGCCAGCAGCCAAGCACGTGGACAGGGCCCTTCCCTACACGAGCAGTACTTC. Its translation is CASSQARGQGPSLHEQYF.